This T cell receptor (beta chain) came from a study of patients and donors after allogeneic stem cell transplantation. Trimming left V 8 bases short and J 6 bases short, with 16 bases between. There are 14 residues in the CDR3. TCRdb fed the RT-PCR reads into MiXCR, producing one record per CDR3 protein. The sample includes roughly 190,000 distinct CDR3 sequences, about 40% of them seen just once. The TCR sequence derives from a human donor who was either an allogeneic HSCT recipient or a stem cell or donor lymphocyte infusion donor (not recorded which). It is not recorded whose cells these are; they may come from a transplant donor. The rearrangement uses TRBV12-3 or TRBV12-4 and TRBJ2-2; TRBD2 is a possible D gene (5 bases). Material for sequencing was blood, either unsorted or a sorted T cell fraction (not recorded which). As DNA, the CDR3 is TGTGCCAGCCGAGGGCGGGTATCTTCCGGGGAGCTGTTTTTT. This codes for CASRGRVSSGELFF.